The 21 T cell receptor beta chains presented below share a single source sample, sequenced in a study of STAT5B mutations in CD4+ large granular lymphocyte leukemia. The assay was immunoSEQ multiplex PCR, and TCRdb's table has in-frame clones only and misses some. The table records roughly 36,000 clones, less than 70% of them present only once. Material: CD4+ T cells from blood buffy coats. The source is a human donor in good health.

This clone showed up just once. The chain uses TRBV19 and TRBJ1-4; D ambiguous. Germline-derived CDR1 and CDR2 are LNHDA and SQIVND (reference sequence). CDR3 length: 14 residues. The V and J ends lost 3 bases and 5 bases respectively, with 10 bases between them. For the CDR3, the DNA is TGTGCCAGTAGTATCTCTCCACAGAATGAAAAACTGTTTTTT. Protein sequence: CASSISPQNEKLFF.

This chain joins TRBV2 and TRBJ2-3, with 12 positions matching TRBD2. The germline V gene encodes CDR1 SNHLY and CDR2 FYNNEI. This CDR3 region has 16 residues. V was pared by 6 bases and J by 4 bases, with 8 bases of the junction left unmatched. The CDR3 loop reads CASSLTSGGGADTQYF. The CDR3 nucleotides are TGTGCCAGCAGCTTGACTAGCGGGGGAGGCGCAGATACGCAGTATTTT. The variable domain in full, with the rest retrieved from reference TRBV2 and TRBJ2-3, is EPEVTQTPSHQVTQMGQEVILRCVPISNHLYFYWYRQILGQKVEFLVSFYNNEISEKSEIFDDQFSVERPDGSNFTLKIRSTKLEDSAMYFCASSLTSGGGADTQYFGPGTRLTVL.

The chain carries TRBV9 and TRBJ2-1; D possibly matches TRBD1 or TRBD2 (5 bases each). Germline CDR1 reads SGDLS; CDR2 reads YYNGEE. The CDR3 contains 16 residues. The ends were cut back, 2 bases at V and 2 bases at J, with 14 bases in the middle. CDR3 protein: CASSVLGRGAYNEQFF. The DNA of the CDR3 is TGTGCCAGCAGCGTCCTAGGGCGAGGGGCCTACAATGAGCAGTTCTTC.

The gene calls are TRBV6-5 and TRBJ1-3; 7 nucleotides line up with TRBD1. V was pared by 7 bases and J by 0 bases, with 3 bases of the junction left unmatched. From germline, CDR1 is MNHEY and CDR2 SVGAGI. This CDR3 has 14 amino acids. This CDR3 is CASTGTASGNTIYF. DNA of the CDR3: TGTGCCAGCACCGGGACAGCCTCTGGAAACACCATATATTTT.

This rearrangement joins TRBV9 to TRBJ1-2; D may be TRBD1 (6 bases). This CDR3 spans 14 amino acids. Germline loops: CDR1 SGDLS, CDR2 YYNGEE. V was cut by 0 bases and J by 4 bases, with 10 bases left in between. CDR3 region: CASSVAGAAYGYTF. The CDR3 nucleotides are TGTGCCAGCAGCGTAGCGGGGGCGGCCTATGGCTACACCTTC.

This clone occurred a few times. The chain links TRBV7-8 to TRBJ1-2, with 7 bases identical to TRBD1. The CDR3 has 18 amino acids. Germline CDR1 SGHVS, CDR2 FQNEAQ. The J segment lost 4 bases and the V segment lost 2 bases, leaving 16 bases of the junction unmatched. CDR3 amino acids: CASSLSRGGGRTSYGYTF. The CDR3 DNA is TGTGCCAGCAGCTTATCGAGAGGAGGGGGCAGAACCTCCTATGGCTACACCTTC.

The CDR3, as DNA: TGTGCCAGCAGCGTAGAACCACAGGGGGCGCGGGGCTACACCTTC. Protein: CASSVEPQGARGYTF. This rearrangement joins TRBV9 to TRBJ1-2, with TRBD1 matching over 9 bases. This CDR3 has 15 residues. The J segment lost 8 bases and the V segment lost 0 bases, leaving 8 bases of the junction unmatched. The germline CDR1 and CDR2 sequences are SGDLS and YYNGEE.

The chain uses TRBV6-6 and TRBJ1-5, with D uncertain. Germline V gives CDR1 MNHNY, CDR2 SVGAGI (reference sequence). Trimming took off 6 bases at V and 1 base at J, with 7 bases between the two ends. The CDR3 covers 13 residues. CDR3 bases: TGTGCCAGCAGCCTGGGGAGCAATCAGCCCCAGCATTTT. Its protein product is CASSLGSNQPQHF.

The chain uses TRBV27 and TRBJ2-7; D is tentatively TRBD1 or TRBD2 (5 bases each). This CDR3 spans 14 amino acids. Germline-derived CDR1 and CDR2 are MNHEY and SMNVEV (reference sequence). V was trimmed by 3 bases and J by 5 bases, leaving 14 bases between them. The CDR3 spells CASSFFGGSNEQYF. Written as DNA, the CDR3 is TGTGCCAGCAGTTTTTTTGGGGGTAGCAACGAGCAGTACTTC.

V usage is TRBV7-8 and J usage is TRBJ2-1; 9 nucleotides match TRBD2. After removal of 4 bases from V and 7 bases from J, the junction contained 11 bases not matched to a gene. Germline values: CDR1 SGHVS, CDR2 FQNEAQ. The CDR3 sequence is 16 residues long. The CDR3 is CASSSFISGGTNEQFF. The CDR3 DNA reads TGTGCCAGCAGCTCCTTTATCAGCGGGGGGACGAATGAGCAGTTCTTC.

This clone was seen once. V and J are TRBV6-5 and TRBJ1-2; 8 bases map to TRBD1. This CDR3 spans 13 amino acids. Germline loops: CDR1 MNHEY, CDR2 SVGAGI. J was trimmed by 6 bases and V by 4 bases; bases with no gene match: 4. The CDR3 nucleotides are TGTGCCAGCAGTTTGGACAGGGTCCATGGCTACACCTTC. Protein: CASSLDRVHGYTF.

The chain links TRBV4-1 to TRBJ1-1; 8 bases line up with TRBD1. The V and J ends lost 4 bases and 1 base, in that order; junction bases with no gene match: 2. Germline assignment: CDR1 MGHRA and CDR2 YSYEKL. The CDR3 contains 14 residues. The CDR3 loop reads CASSPDRGNTEAFF. The CDR3 nucleotides are TGCGCCAGCAGCCCCGACAGGGGGAACACTGAAGCTTTCTTT.

The J gene is TRBJ1-3, the V gene TRBV7-9; 7 bases line up with TRBD1. The CDR3 runs 17 residues. V was pared by 1 base and J by 8 bases, with 14 bases of the junction left unmatched. Germline CDR1 is SEHNR and CDR2 is FQNEAQ (reference sequence). The chain's CDR3 is CASSLEGGRPSRDTIYF. For the CDR3, the DNA is TGTGCCAGCAGCTTAGAAGGGGGCAGGCCCTCGAGGGACACCATATATTTT.

In its sample, this clone was seen a few times. The chain employs TRBV15 and TRBJ2-2, with D perhaps matching TRBD1 (6 bases). This CDR3 has 16 amino acids. V shed 1 base and J shed 1 base, with 10 bases lying between them. The germline gives CDR1 LNHNV, CDR2 YYDKDF (reference sequence). CDR3 DNA: TGTGCCACCAGCAGAGTTAAGGACAGGAACACCGGGGAGCTGTTTTTT. Translation gives CATSRVKDRNTGELFF.

The chain is built from TRBV6-5 and TRBJ2-7; 9 bases are a match to TRBD2. The CDR3 loop spans 15 amino acids. Germline loops: CDR1 MNHEY, CDR2 SVGAGI. Trimming at V came to 3 bases and at J to 4 bases, leaving 7 bases not matched to a gene. CDR3 loop: CASSYGRGGPYEQYF. The CDR3 nucleotides are TGTGCCAGCAGTTATGGGCGGGGGGGACCATACGAGCAGTACTTC.

V is TRBV7-9 and J is TRBJ1-2; no definite D call. The V gene lost 1 base and the J gene lost 1 base, with 4 bases spanning the gap. CDR3 length: 13 residues. Germline-derived CDR1 and CDR2 are SEHNR and FQNEAQ (reference sequence). CDR3 region: CASSLDGNYGYTF. For the CDR3, the DNA is TGTGCCAGCAGCTTAGACGGTAACTATGGCTACACCTTC.

V and J are TRBV11-3 and TRBJ2-2; the match to TRBD2 covers 13 bases. Germline CDR1 is SGHNT and CDR2 is YENEEA. The CDR3 contains 15 residues. With 8 bases clipped from V and 2 bases from J, the junction kept 2 bases outside the gene matches. The CDR3 DNA sequence: TGTGCCAGCGGACTAGCGGGGGCCAACACCGGGGAGCTGTTTTTT. Its protein product is CASGLAGANTGELFF.

This clone was recorded once. The chain couples TRBV23-1 to TRBJ2-7; D is possibly TRBD1 or TRBD2 (5 bases each). TRBV23-1 has ORF status, its function being uncertain. The CDR3 has 16 amino acids. V lost 8 bases to trimming and J lost 2 bases, with 22 bases between them. This chain's CDR3 is CASREDRAFFPYEQYF. The CDR3 DNA sequence: TGCGCCAGCCGGGAAGACAGAGCCTTCTTCCCCTACGAGCAGTACTTC.

The chain combines TRBV6-1 with TRBJ2-7, with D perhaps matching TRBD2 (6 bases). Trimming pared 5 bases from V and 2 bases from J, leaving 7 bases between. This CDR3 has 12 residues. The germline V gene encodes CDR1 MNHNS and CDR2 SASEGT. Written as DNA, the CDR3 is TGTGCCAGCAGTCGACTAGCCTACGAGCAGTACTTC. Translating gives CASSRLAYEQYF.

The chain couples TRBV6-5 to TRBJ1-1; D is ambiguous. CDR3 size: 15 residues. Trimming pared 3 bases from V and 4 bases from J, leaving 15 bases between. Germline CDR1 reads MNHEY; CDR2 reads SVGAGI. In DNA, the CDR3 is TGTGCCAGCAGTTATGATCCGTTCGCGGGCACTGAAGCTTTCTTT. Protein sequence: CASSYDPFAGTEAFF.

As to this clone: Germline and junction disagree at one end, which may indicate a read error. This chain uses TRBV4-2 with TRBJ2-2, with D perhaps TRBD1 or TRBD2 (6 bases each). CDR1 is LGHNA, CDR2 YNFKEQ, per germline. There are 12 residues in the CDR3. In DNA, the CDR3 is TGTGCCAGCAGCCAAGAAGAGGGGGGGCTGTTTTTT. This encodes CASSQEEGGLFF.